The 5 T cell receptor beta chains listed next were all sequenced from one sample in a study of human T cells and chemical hapten exposure. TCRdb reprocessed the RACE reads with MiXCR, giving one entry per CDR3 protein. This sample has approximately 400,000 distinct CDR3 sequences; roughly 4.8% occur once, and the top ten carry under 2.5%. Stated time point: patch test 1, 2 weeks after DPC sensitization. Indicated treatment: therapeutic diphenylcyclopropenone sensitization with weekly scalp DPC. Material: whole blood, obtained in connection with sensitization to the hapten diphenylcyclopropenone (DPC). These receptors originate from a woman aged 50 to 65 with alopecia areata. Some clones in this sample may be carry-over from other donors' samples.

At least ten counts were recorded for this clonotype. The V gene is TRBV6-2 or TRBV6-3, the J gene TRBJ1-1, with D uncertain. V was clipped by 11 bases and J by 0 bases, with 16 bases between them. CDR1 and CDR2 (germline): MNHEY, SVGEGT. There are 14 residues in the CDR3. Written as DNA, the CDR3 is TGTGCCTCCGCCAGCGTGCTAATGAACACTGAAGCTTTCTTT. Its translation: CASASVLMNTEAFF.

This clonotype was picked up many times. This sequence joins TRBV6-2 or TRBV6-3 and TRBJ1-5, with D hard to call. V was shortened by 7 bases and J by 2 bases, with 15 bases between the two germline ends. The length of the CDR3 is 15 residues. From germline, CDR1 is MNHEY and CDR2 SVGEGT. CDR3 sequence (DNA): TGTGCCAGCACTCTTACGTGGGTACGCAATCAGCCCCAGCATTTT. Its translation: CASTLTWVRNQPQHF.

At least ten counts were recorded for this clonotype. V is TRBV6-5 and J is TRBJ1-2; D unclear. Trimming left V 6 bases short and J 3 bases short, with 5 bases between. Looked up from germline, CDR1 is MNHEY and CDR2 is SVGAGI. The CDR3 extends over 11 amino acids. The CDR3 here is CASRGDYGYTF. The DNA of the CDR3 is TGTGCCAGCAGGGGCGACTATGGCTACACCTTC.

This clonotype was counted only a few times. The rearrangement links TRBV12-3 or TRBV12-4 to TRBJ2-3; no definite D call. V lost 10 bases and J 2 bases, leaving 7 bases between the germline ends. The CDR3 spans 11 residues. CDR3 residues: CATQVTDTQYF. For the CDR3, the DNA is TGTGCCACCCAGGTCACAGATACGCAGTATTTT.

In this sample, this clonotype turned up many times. The chain has TRBV3-1 and TRBJ2-3; D is ambiguous. The V gene's germline CDR1 is LGHDT and CDR2 YNNKEL (reference sequence). The CDR3 runs 15 residues. With 0 bases removed from V and 13 bases from J, the gap between germline ends came to 20 bases. Here the CDR3 DNA reads TGTGCCAGCAGCCAAGATCCCTCCTACACAGATAAAGAGTATTTT. Encoded protein: CASSQDPSYTDKEYF.